This entry lists 24 T cell receptor beta chains sequenced from one sample in a study of blood T cell repertoires in COVID-19. Profiled with immunoSEQ multiplex PCR; TCRdb holds only in-frame clones, not every one. This sample yields some 330,000 clones, of which roughly 90% are seen a single time; around 20% belongs to the top ten. Sequenced material: PBMCs or T cells enriched from blood (not recorded which). The receptor source for this set is a woman aged 25 to 39 who had recovered from COVID-19.

V gene TRBV5-1 combines with J gene TRBJ2-1; TRBD2 agrees at 7 bases. Germline trimming cut 0 bases from V and 10 bases from J; bases unmatched to any gene: 7. This CDR3 comprises 14 residues. The germline V gene encodes CDR1 SGHRS and CDR2 YFSETQ. This CDR3 reads CASSLGGGSGEQFF. The CDR3 nucleotides read TGCGCCAGCAGCTTGGGAGGCGGGAGTGGCGAGCAGTTCTTC.

The V call is TRBV25-1, the J call TRBJ2-7; D not resolved. The V end lost 3 bases, the J end lost 0 bases, and 9 bases lay between the germline ends. Germline assignment: CDR1 MGHDK and CDR2 SYGVNS. CDR3 length: 14 amino acids. The DNA for the CDR3 is TGTGCCAGCAGTGACCACGGTAGCTCCTACGAGCAGTACTTC. Translation: CASSDHGSSYEQYF.

The CDR3 DNA reads as TGTGCCAGCAGCCCCTTCTGGCGCGGGCTCAATGAGCAGTTCTTC. Protein: CASSPFWRGLNEQFF. The chain carries TRBV13 and TRBJ2-1, with D tentatively TRBD2 (5 bases). The CDR3 is made up of 15 amino acids. Deletions cut 5 bases from V and 6 bases from J, with 17 bases between. CDR1 is PRHDT and CDR2 is FYEKMQ in the germline V gene (reference sequence). Drawing the rest from reference TRBV13 and TRBJ2-1, the complete variable domain is AAGVIQSPRHLIKEKRETATLKCYPIPRHDTVYWYQQGPGQDPQFLISFYEKMQSDKGSIPDRFSAQQFSDYHSELNMSSLELGDSALYFCASSPFWRGLNEQFFGPGTRLTVL.

This chain uses TRBV27 with TRBJ2-7; 7 positions match TRBD2. After removal of 3 bases from V and 3 bases from J, the junction contained 5 bases not matched to a gene. CDR3 length equals 14 residues. Germline V gene data show CDR1 as MNHEY and CDR2 as SMNVEV (reference sequence). The CDR3 here is CASSFSSGIYEQYF. The CDR3 DNA reads as TGTGCCAGCAGTTTTTCTAGCGGCATCTACGAGCAGTACTTC.

A single count supports this clone. The gene calls are TRBV18 and TRBJ2-7; 12 bases map to TRBD1. Germline CDR1 is KGHSH and CDR2 is LQKENI. The J segment lost 6 bases and the V segment lost 5 bases, leaving 5 bases of the junction unmatched. The length of the CDR3 is 14 residues. For the CDR3, the DNA is TGTGCCAGCTCAGCCCGGGACAGGGGGCTCGAGCAGTACTTC. Encoded protein: CASSARDRGLEQYF.

The rearrangement links TRBV7-3 to TRBJ2-1; 8 positions agree with TRBD1. The CDR3 is made up of 15 amino acids. J gave up 5 bases and V 4 bases, and 7 bases lay outside the gene matches. Germline V gene data show CDR1 as SGHTA and CDR2 as FQGTGA. Here the CDR3 DNA reads TGTGCCAGCAGCTCAGGGGGCCAAAAGAACAATGAGCAGTTCTTC. Protein sequence: CASSSGGQKNNEQFF.

The chain links TRBV11-3 to TRBJ2-1; unclear D gene. V was pared by 0 bases and J by 8 bases, with 11 bases between. The CDR3 runs 14 residues. In germline, CDR1 is SGHNT, CDR2 YENEEA. CDR3 sequence reads: CASSLEQTQDEQFF. CDR3 nucleotides: TGTGCCAGCAGCTTAGAACAGACGCAAGATGAGCAGTTCTTC. Combining the CDR3 with reference TRBV11-3 and TRBJ2-1 gives the whole variable domain EAGVVQSPRYKIIEKKQPVAFWCNPISGHNTLYWYLQNLGQGPELLIRYENEEAVDDSQLPKDRFSAERLKGVDSTLKIQPAELGDSAVYLCASSLEQTQDEQFFGPGTRLTVL.

The J gene is TRBJ2-7, the V gene TRBV28; 11 bases agree with TRBD2. Germline assignment: CDR1 MDHEN and CDR2 SYDVKM. The CDR3 contains 15 residues. V was clipped by 1 base and J by 3 bases; unmatched bases: 2. CDR3 DNA: TGTGCCAGCAGTTTATTCACTAGCGGGAGCTACGAGCAGTACTTC. Amino acid sequence: CASSLFTSGSYEQYF.

V is TRBV4-1 and J is TRBJ2-5; D is possibly TRBD2 (5 bases). The CDR3 runs to 14 residues. The V gene lost 5 bases and the J gene lost 3 bases, with 13 bases spanning the gap. Germline loops: CDR1 MGHRA, CDR2 YSYEKL. The CDR3 sequence: CASSIPGSEETQYF. The CDR3 nucleotides are TGCGCCAGCAGCATCCCGGGATCAGAAGAGACCCAGTACTTC.

The J gene is TRBJ2-4, the V gene TRBV3-1 (or the pseudogene TRBV3-2); D perhaps matches TRBD2 (5 bases). This CDR3 is built from 12 residues. With 3 bases removed from V and 8 bases from J, the gap between germline ends came to 8 bases. Per the germline V gene, CDR1 is LGHDT and CDR2 is YNNKEL (reference sequence). The CDR3 is CASSHSGDIQYF. DNA for the CDR3: TGTGCCAGCAGCCACTCCGGGGACATTCAGTACTTC.

The V call is TRBV6-5, the J call TRBJ1-1; 11 positions agree with TRBD1. The J segment lost 8 bases and the V segment lost 0 bases, leaving 2 bases of the junction unmatched. This CDR3 is built from 14 residues. CDR1 is MNHEY, CDR2 SVGAGI, per germline. CDR3 DNA sequence: TGTGCCAGCAGTTACTCAGGACAGGGGGCAGAAGCTTTCTTT. This sequence encodes CASSYSGQGAEAFF.

The V gene is TRBV27, the J gene TRBJ1-2; TRBD1 is a possible D gene (6 bases). Germline CDR1 MNHEY, CDR2 SMNVEV (reference sequence). V was cut by 5 bases and J by 5 bases, with 18 bases left in between. The CDR3 spans 15 residues. The CDR3 nucleotides are TGTGCCAGCAGTCAGACAGGTGGAGGAGGTTATGGCTACACCTTC. Its protein is CASSQTGGGGYGYTF.

The chain uses TRBV6-1 and TRBJ2-1; the D is unclear. CDR1 MNHNS and CDR2 SASEGT come from the germline V gene. CDR3 length: 17 residues. Trimming removed 2 bases from V and 3 bases from J, with 17 bases in between. The CDR3 sequence is CASSEFPLGQGYNEQFF. Here the CDR3 DNA reads TGTGCCAGCAGTGAATTCCCACTGGGCCAAGGCTACAATGAGCAGTTCTTC.

This rearrangement joins TRBV5-1 to TRBJ2-7; D might be TRBD1 (6 bases). This CDR3 has 18 residues. V lost 0 bases and J lost 0, with 19 bases in between. Germline V lookup: CDR1 SGHRS, CDR2 YFSETQ. CDR3 amino acids: CASSLERLAGVGSYEQYF. For the CDR3, the DNA is TGCGCCAGCAGCTTGGAAAGGCTAGCAGGGGTCGGCTCCTACGAGCAGTACTTC.

This chain links TRBV18 with TRBJ2-1; TRBD2 matches 13 bases. The CDR3 totals 16 residues. J was trimmed by 6 bases and V by 0 bases; bases with no gene match: 2. The V gene's germline CDR1 is KGHSH and CDR2 LQKENI. The CDR3 DNA reads TGTGCCAGCTCACCACCGACTAGCGGGAGGATCAATGAGCAGTTCTTC. Its translation: CASSPPTSGRINEQFF.

The chain is built from TRBV7-8 and TRBJ2-2; D is perhaps TRBD2 (5 bases). Germline V gene sequence: CDR1 SGHVS, CDR2 FQNEAQ. This CDR3 spans 14 amino acids. Trimming removed 5 bases from V and 6 bases from J, with 13 bases in between. DNA for the CDR3: TGTGCCAGCAGCCCGCTATGGGAGCCCGGGGAGCTGTTTTTT. Encoded protein: CASSPLWEPGELFF.

V gene TRBV18 combines with J gene TRBJ2-5; 8 positions match TRBD1. The CDR3 covers 15 residues. The V segment lost 1 base and the J segment 0 bases; nucleotides outside the gene matches: 1. Germline values: CDR1 KGHSH, CDR2 LQKENI. CDR3 sequence: CASSPRQGYQETQYF. CDR3 sequence (DNA): TGTGCCAGCTCACCACGACAGGGGTACCAAGAGACCCAGTACTTC.

The chain has TRBV11-3 and TRBJ2-7; no clear D gene. V was trimmed by 4 bases and J by 6 bases, leaving 19 bases between them. The germline V gene encodes CDR1 SGHNT and CDR2 YENEEA. This CDR3 spans 15 amino acids. The CDR3 DNA reads as TGTGCCAGCAGCTCCCTGGCCCCACTCAGAGGCGAGCAGTACTTC. This sequence encodes CASSSLAPLRGEQYF.

This chain links TRBV25-1 with TRBJ2-7; D is perhaps TRBD1 (5 bases). Trimming left V 2 bases short and J 2 bases short, with 10 bases between. The CDR3 spans 14 residues. In germline, CDR1 is MGHDK, CDR2 SYGVNS. The CDR3 spells CASSESYRTYEQYF. The CDR3 nucleotides read TGTGCCAGCAGTGAAAGCTACAGGACCTACGAGCAGTACTTC.

This sequence joins TRBV7-9 and TRBJ1-4; 9 positions agree with TRBD1. CDR1 is SEHNR, CDR2 FQNEAQ, per germline (reference sequence). The trim removed 5 bases at V and 8 bases at J, leaving 6 bases unmatched. The CDR3 consists of 14 residues. CDR3 sequence: CASSQGQGREKLFF. The CDR3 DNA reads TGTGCCAGCAGCCAGGGACAGGGAAGAGAAAAACTGTTTTTT.

This clone was detected only once. J is TRBJ1-1 and V is TRBV11-2; no reliable D call. The CDR3 sequence is 13 residues long. Trimming took 6 bases from V and 7 from J, leaving 15 bases between them. Germline lookup yields CDR1 SGHAT and CDR2 FQNNGV. The CDR3 bases are TGTGCCAGCAGGTTATCCGTTGCAGGTGAAGCTTTCTTT. Encoded protein: CASRLSVAGEAFF.

The V and J genes are TRBV28 and TRBJ2-7; 10 nucleotides agree with TRBD1. This CDR3 comprises 16 residues. The germline CDR1 and CDR2 sequences are MDHEN and SYDVKM. V dropped 4 bases and J dropped 4; count of bases not matched to a gene: 10. The chain's CDR3 is CASSSLRQGAVYEQYF. Written as DNA, the CDR3 is TGTGCCAGCAGTTCCCTAAGACAGGGGGCGGTTTACGAGCAGTACTTC.

The chain couples TRBV19 to TRBJ2-2; D might be TRBD1 (5 bases). The CDR3 covers 14 residues. The V gene lost 4 bases and the J gene lost 5 bases, with 11 bases spanning the gap. CDR1 and CDR2 (germline): LNHDA, SQIVND (reference sequence). CDR3 in DNA: TGTGCCAGTAGTACGCAGGGCGGAACCGGGGAGCTGTTTTTT. This encodes CASSTQGGTGELFF.

This clone was counted between two and nine times. V and J are TRBV27 and TRBJ2-3, with D perhaps TRBD2 (6 bases). There are 15 residues in the CDR3. V lost 5 bases and J lost 4, with 16 bases in between. Germline V gene lookup returns CDR1 MNHEY and CDR2 SMNVEV (reference sequence). CDR3 sequence reads: CASSVSGGRPDTQYF. DNA for the CDR3: TGTGCCAGCAGTGTTAGCGGAGGCCGTCCAGATACGCAGTATTTT.